This TCR beta chain was sequenced during a study of T cells in Graves' hyperthyroidism and ophthalmopathy. Overall study findings and caveats: A median 6.5 months before onset, the model predicted ophthalmopathy. Among clonotypes expanded in thyroid above 0.001, most were also found in blood. Stable hyperthyroidism and ophthalmopathy were separated using 13 V-J signatures.

From RNA transcripts, TCR beta CDR3 regions were amplified. Initially, a first-round RT-PCR of the TCR CDR3 employed the HTBI primer set. From the multiplex PCR reads, TCRdb called clonotypes with MiXCR, one entry per CDR3 protein. The sample lists about 290,000 distinct CDR3 sequences; about an eighth were seen once. Patients were aged 18 to 65, had disease duration under 2 months, and had newly diagnosed hyperthyroidism. Germline V gene sequence: CDR1 SQVTM, CDR2 ANQGSEA. Trimming removed 4 bases from V and 5 bases from J, with 11 bases in between. This CDR3 has 12 amino acids. Many counts were recorded for this clonotype. Its target is unknown.

The TCR originated in a woman in her forties with Graves' hyperthyroidism. The gene calls are TRBV29-1 and TRBJ1-1; D perhaps matches TRBD1 (5 bases). The sequenced sample was blood. The CDR3 region has the DNA TGCAGCGTTGGGGGGTCTGGGACTGAAGCTTTCTTT. It yields the protein CSVGGSGTEAFF.